Sequencing of this TCR beta chain was carried out in a study of early stage breast cancer tumors. Of note for this clone: The antigen is undetermined.

Trimming left V 4 bases short and J 6 bases short, with 11 bases between. CDR1 is SGDLS, CDR2 YYNGEE, per germline. The length of the CDR3 is 13 residues. This table comes from immunoSEQ multiplex PCR, and its TCRdb copy is limited to in-frame clones, with some not included. The sample carries about 15,000 clones, roughly 84% recorded once. Study-level findings and limits: Chain pairing and CD4, CD8 or FOXP3 expression were not captured. Most shared enriched TCRB sequences were commonly generated ones.

The source of this sequence is a person aged 30-39 years with breast cancer. This chain uses TRBV9 with TRBJ2-1; weak D call: TRBD2 (6 bases). The sequencing input was normal breast tissue next to the tumor. The CDR3 DNA sequence: TGTGCCAGCAGCCCCATGGGGGGCAATGAGCAGTTCTTC. Translating it yields CASSPMGGNEQFF.